Presented here are 27 T cell receptor beta chains from one specimen sequenced in a study of cytotoxic CD8 clonotypes in ibrutinib-treated CLL. The assay was immunoSEQ multiplex PCR, and TCRdb's table has in-frame clones only and misses some. The sample has about 250,000 clones, around three quarters seen once; the top ten hold 15% to 19%. Sequencing was performed on PBMCs, taken after 24 months of ibrutinib treatment. These receptors all come from a human donor with chronic lymphocytic leukemia.

The chain uses TRBV27 and TRBJ2-5; D ambiguous. The CDR3 totals 13 residues. Trimming pared 1 base from V and 1 base from J, leaving 4 bases between. The germline CDR1 and CDR2 sequences are MNHEY and SMNVEV (reference sequence). The CDR3 spells CASSLLVQETQYF. CDR3 DNA: TGTGCCAGCAGTTTATTGGTCCAAGAGACCCAGTACTTC.

This clone turned up a few times. V is TRBV13 and J is TRBJ2-5; no reliable D call. Between the trimmed V and J ends, which lost 3 bases and 3 bases, there was a span of 2 bases. CDR3 length: 11 residues. The germline gives CDR1 PRHDT, CDR2 FYEKMQ (reference sequence). The CDR3: CASSLEETQYF. CDR3 bases: TGTGCCAGCAGCTTGGAAGAGACCCAGTACTTC.

The V call is TRBV9, the J call TRBJ1-2; D is possibly TRBD1 (6 bases). This CDR3 has 16 residues. Germline V gene sequence: CDR1 SGDLS, CDR2 YYNGEE. V was pared by 4 bases and J by 1 base, with 17 bases between. CDR3 protein: CASSSHKGGGNYGYTF. The CDR3 nucleotides are TGTGCCAGCAGCTCCCATAAAGGGGGAGGTAACTATGGCTACACCTTC.

This clone was found a few times. The chain has TRBV7-3 and TRBJ2-3; TRBD1 is a possible D gene (6 bases). With 6 bases removed from V and 1 base from J, the gap between germline ends came to 14 bases. Germline CDR1 and CDR2: SGHTA and FQGTGA. CDR3 length: 15 amino acids. The CDR3 reads CASSSEGGGTDTQYF. The DNA of the CDR3 is TGTGCCAGCAGTTCCGAAGGGGGAGGCACAGATACGCAGTATTTT.

V usage is TRBV6-5 and J usage is TRBJ1-4, with D maybe TRBD1 (5 bases). Germline-derived CDR1 and CDR2 are MNHEY and SVGAGI. The CDR3 loop spans 14 amino acids. Trimming cost V 10 bases and J 8 bases, with 20 bases left between them. The CDR3 loop reads CATTMGQGTEKLFF. The CDR3 DNA reads as TGTGCCACTACGATGGGCCAAGGGACCGAAAAACTGTTTTTT.

Written as DNA, the CDR3 is TGTGCCAGCAGTTTATTTACTAGCCCCACAGATACGCAGTATTTT. Amino acid sequence: CASSLFTSPTDTQYF. The rearrangement uses TRBV28 and TRBJ2-3; D is possibly TRBD2 (6 bases). The CDR3 is 15 amino acids. Trimming took off 1 base at V and 2 bases at J, with 10 bases between the two ends. CDR1 and CDR2 from the germline V gene are MDHEN and SYDVKM.

The rearrangement joins TRBV4-1 to TRBJ2-1, with 10 bases that match TRBD2. Germline CDR1 is MGHRA and CDR2 is YSYEKL. V lost 0 bases and J lost 8; bases outside the gene matches: 16. The CDR3 runs to 19 residues. CDR3 sequence: CASSQEGAGGPPAHHEQFF. DNA for the CDR3: TGCGCCAGCAGCCAAGAAGGAGCGGGAGGGCCGCCCGCTCACCATGAGCAGTTCTTC.

This clone was seen a few times. V usage is TRBV7-9 and J usage is TRBJ2-7; 8 bases are shared with TRBD1. J gave up 4 bases and V 2 bases, and 4 bases lay outside the gene matches. Germline V gives CDR1 SEHNR, CDR2 FQNEAQ (reference sequence). CDR3 length: 14 amino acids. In DNA, the CDR3 is TGTGCCAGCAGCTTAACGCAGGGGGCTTACGAGCAGTACTTC. Amino acid sequence: CASSLTQGAYEQYF.

The CDR3 here is CASRRGLARNNEQFF. The CDR3, as DNA: TGTGCCAGCCGCCGGGGACTAGCGAGAAACAATGAGCAGTTCTTC. The chain joins TRBV5-6 to TRBJ2-1; 10 bases are shared with TRBD2. CDR1 is SGHDT and CDR2 is YYEEEE in the germline V gene. The CDR3 runs 15 residues. The V gene end was trimmed by 7 bases and the J gene end by 5 bases; junction bases not matched to a gene: 9.

V usage is TRBV11-3 and J usage is TRBJ1-1; D ambiguous. Between the trimmed V and J ends, which lost 1 base and 4 bases, there was a span of 4 bases. This CDR3 region has 12 residues. CDR1 is SGHNT, CDR2 YENEEA, per germline. CDR3: CASSLGPTEAFF. CDR3 DNA: TGTGCCAGCAGCTTAGGTCCCACTGAAGCTTTCTTT.

This clone turned up a few times. The rearrangement joins TRBV28 to TRBJ1-2; TRBD1 matches at 8 bases. V gave up 6 bases and J gave up 4 bases; unmatched junction bases: 7. The CDR3 consists of 14 residues. CDR1 is MDHEN and CDR2 is SYDVKM in the germline V gene. The CDR3 region has the DNA TGTGCCAGCAGCGCCGGGACAGGATTCTATGGCTACACCTTC. Its protein product is CASSAGTGFYGYTF.

This clone was picked up one time. The chain recombines TRBV29-1 with TRBJ2-7; D ambiguous. The CDR3 runs to 12 residues. V was trimmed by 2 bases and J by 5 bases, leaving 10 bases between them. Germline assignment: CDR1 SQVTM and CDR2 ANQGSEA. The CDR3 DNA reads TGCAGCGTTGAAAGGGTAAGAGACGAGCAGTACTTC. Translation gives CSVERVRDEQYF.

The V gene is TRBV7-2, the J gene TRBJ1-5, with TRBD1 as a possible D gene (6 bases). The CDR3 runs 18 residues. The ends were cut back, 5 bases at V and 6 bases at J, with 26 bases in the middle. Germline lookup yields CDR1 SGHTA and CDR2 FQGNSA. This CDR3 reads CASSLSLSSGGIFQPQHF. The CDR3 bases are TGTGCCAGCAGCCTCAGTCTATCTTCGGGGGGCATCTTTCAGCCCCAGCATTTT.

This chain connects TRBV6-6 to TRBJ1-2; the match to TRBD1 covers 8 bases. V lost 2 bases and J lost 8; bases outside the gene matches: 4. Germline lookup yields CDR1 MNHNY and CDR2 SVGAGI (reference sequence). This CDR3 region has 13 residues. The CDR3 coding sequence is TGTGCCAGCAGTTACGGACAGGGACTAGGCTACACCTTC. It is translated as CASSYGQGLGYTF.

This clone has just a few counts. The chain joins TRBV6-5 to TRBJ1-2; perhaps TRBD1 as D (5 bases). The CDR3 is 13 amino acids. V lost 2 bases and J lost 6, with 10 bases in between. Germline-derived CDR1 and CDR2 are MNHEY and SVGAGI. CDR3 loop: CASSYRGGDGYTF. The CDR3 coding sequence is TGTGCCAGCAGTTACCGGGGGGGAGATGGCTACACCTTC.

This clone was picked up one time. The gene calls are TRBV7-9 and TRBJ2-1, with TRBD2 identical over 10 bases. J was trimmed by 9 bases and V by 3 bases; bases with no gene match: 11. This CDR3 contains 16 residues. Germline-derived CDR1 and CDR2 are SEHNR and FQNEAQ (reference sequence). The CDR3 loop is CASSFGGLARVGEQFF. Written as DNA, the CDR3 is TGTGCCAGCAGCTTTGGGGGACTAGCGAGAGTTGGTGAGCAGTTCTTC.

The gene calls are TRBV28 and TRBJ2-5, with 7 bases aligning to TRBD1. Trimming at V came to 6 bases and at J to 5 bases, leaving 6 bases not matched to a gene. From germline, CDR1 is MDHEN and CDR2 SYDVKM. CDR3 length equals 13 residues. In DNA, the CDR3 is TGTGCCAGCAGGCTTCAGGGGGTGGAGACCCAGTACTTC. Translated: CASRLQGVETQYF.

This chain links TRBV19 with TRBJ2-1; 7 nucleotides line up with TRBD2. Germline CDR1 is LNHDA and CDR2 is SQIVND (reference sequence). The CDR3 has 14 amino acids. The J segment lost 8 bases and the V segment lost 5 bases, leaving 9 bases of the junction unmatched. The CDR3 is CASSGLDNSYEQFF. The CDR3 DNA reads as TGTGCCAGTAGTGGACTAGACAACAGCTATGAGCAGTTCTTC.

The chain joins TRBV5-1 to TRBJ2-3, with TRBD1 identical over 7 bases. The CDR3 has 14 amino acids. In germline, CDR1 is SGHRS, CDR2 YFSETQ. Trimming took 3 bases from V and 4 from J; bases not matched to a gene: 5. The CDR3 region has the DNA TGCGCCAGCAGCTCACAGGGGCCCCCAGATACGCAGTATTTT. Protein product: CASSSQGPPDTQYF.

This chain connects TRBV30 to TRBJ2-3; a possible D gene is TRBD1 (6 bases). Germline lookup yields CDR1 GTSNPN and CDR2 SVGIG (reference sequence). This CDR3 region has 14 residues. V lost 1 base to trimming and J lost 3 bases, with 11 bases between them. The DNA of the CDR3 is TGTGCCTGGAGTGCACAGGGTTTAACAGATACGCAGTATTTT. Amino acid sequence: CAWSAQGLTDTQYF.

The table lists this clone with a few counts. This sequence joins TRBV28 and TRBJ2-2; 7 nucleotides line up with TRBD1. Trimming cost V 5 bases and J 7 bases; bases outside gene matches: 13. CDR3 length: 16 amino acids. CDR1 is MDHEN, CDR2 SYDVKM, per germline. In DNA form, the CDR3 reads TGTGCCAGCAGTCTTACTAGGACAGGACGGGGCGGGGAGCTGTTTTTT. Its protein product is CASSLTRTGRGGELFF.

This clone has only a few counts. This chain links TRBV27 with TRBJ2-7, with D unclear. The V end lost 5 bases, the J end lost 0 bases, and 8 bases lay between the germline ends. This CDR3 region has 13 residues. Germline lookup yields CDR1 MNHEY and CDR2 SMNVEV (reference sequence). CDR3 in DNA: TGTGCCAGCAGTGTCCGGGCCTCCTACGAGCAGTACTTC. Protein product: CASSVRASYEQYF.

The rearrangement joins TRBV29-1 to TRBJ1-5, with a tentative D call TRBD1 (6 bases). CDR1 is SQVTM and CDR2 is ANQGSEA in the germline V gene. This CDR3 contains 13 residues. Trimming stripped 7 bases from V and 7 bases from J, with 17 bases between. CDR3: CSAGAGGGQPQHF. The CDR3, as DNA: TGCAGCGCCGGGGCGGGGGGCGGACAGCCCCAGCATTTT.

Only one count was recorded for this clone. V and J are TRBV19 and TRBJ2-7, with 9 bases fitting TRBD2. The CDR3 covers 17 residues. After removal of 6 bases from V and 0 bases from J, the junction contained 12 bases not matched to a gene. Germline CDR1 is LNHDA and CDR2 is SQIVND (reference sequence). The CDR3 spells CASSPRVAGVSSYEQYF. For the CDR3, the DNA is TGTGCCAGTAGCCCGCGGGTAGCGGGAGTGAGCTCCTACGAGCAGTACTTC. Full variable domain (missing parts from reference TRBV19 and TRBJ2-7): DGGITQSPKYLFRKEGQNVTLSCEQNLNHDAMYWYRQDPGQGLRLIYYSQIVNDFQKGDIAEGYSVSREKKESFPLTVTSAQKNPTAFYLCASSPRVAGVSSYEQYFGPGTRLTVT.

This CDR3 is CASSAGLTYEQYF. The CDR3 region has the DNA TGTGCCAGCAGCGCGGGACTAACCTACGAGCAGTACTTC. This chain links TRBV5-6 with TRBJ2-7; 7 nucleotides align to TRBD2. From germline, CDR1 is SGHDT and CDR2 YYEEEE. With V trimmed by 4 bases and J by 2 bases, 3 bases remained unmatched. The CDR3 has 13 residues. The full variable domain, in which reference TRBV5-6 and TRBJ2-7 provide the parts outside the CDR3, is DAGVTQSPTHLIKTRGQQVTLRCSPKSGHDTVSWYQQALGQGPQFIFQYYEEEERQRGNFPDRFSGHQFPNYSSELNVNALLLGDSALYLCASSAGLTYEQYFGPGTRLTVT.

The V gene is TRBV6-6, the J gene TRBJ1-3; D unresolved. CDR1 and CDR2 (germline): MNHNY, SVGAGI (reference sequence). The CDR3 runs to 11 residues. The V end was cut by 10 bases, the J end by 4 bases, with 8 bases between. The CDR3 loop is CATHLGNTIYF. Here the CDR3 DNA reads TGTGCCACCCACCTCGGAAACACCATATATTTT.

A few counts support this clone. The chain employs TRBV2 and TRBJ2-7; 10 bases fit TRBD2. The V and J ends lost 8 bases and 4 bases, in that order; junction bases with no gene match: 8. CDR1 is SNHLY, CDR2 FYNNEI, per germline. The CDR3 spans 14 residues. This CDR3 reads CASYPSGSRYEQYF. The CDR3 bases are TGTGCCAGCTACCCTAGCGGGAGCCGTTACGAGCAGTACTTC.